What follows is one TCR beta chain and its context. Its recognized antigen is unknown. Base qualities were left out, and no much larger clone turns up one base away. Sequencing used an Illumina HiSeq 1500. TCRdb ran its own pipeline on the public reads, namely fastp trimming at Q25 and MiXCR clone calling, and kept in-frame beta chains. When rows share a CDR3 protein, they turn into one entry using the most common DNA and genes. Here the sample has roughly 730,000 distinct CDR3 sequences; 30% to 35% occur a single time. About 20% of the sample rests with the top ten. Per the publication, the treatment or condition label means: in vitro stimulation with specific CMV peptide epitopes to enrich CMV-specific T cells. The source of the sample is a study of T cell repertoires in cytomegalovirus infection (dated 2019 in TCRdb). With respect to the entire study: Recently identified HLA-C-restricted CMV epitopes, whose presentation resists viral immunomodulation, were targeted by peptide stimulations together with well-studied HLA-B-restricted epitopes. The HLA type of each donor mattered for the analysis, because public TCR beta signatures pointed to carriage of CMV infection along with the matching HLA type. Beyond this particular receptor, the publication reports: In both this cohort and an independent roughly 400-donor cohort, the cumulative frequency of public TCR beta family members distinguished carriers of CMV infection plus the relevant HLA type. The ex vivo response was dominated by HLA-C-restricted CMV-specific TCR beta clonotypes, which also provided the single most frequent clonotype in two of eight donors.

The receptor was derived from a human donor in good health (CMV status not recorded). Some clones in this sample may be carry-over from other donors' samples. The specimen was cultured PBMCs, collected from culture after CMV antigen stimulation.

The CDR3 loop reads CASSLRQDSGNTIYF. The nucleotide sequence reads as follows: TGTGCCAGCAGCTTGAGGCAGGACTCTGGAAACACCATATATTTT. This chain joins TRBV5-5 to TRBJ1-3; the D gene lacks a confident call. V gives up 1 base and J gives up 0 bases, and the segment between their germline ends measures 8 bases. CDR1 and CDR2 (SGHKS, YYEKEE) derive from the germline V gene (reference sequence). From its cysteine to its phenylalanine, the CDR3 spans 15 amino acids. Kept here is only the CDR3 DNA, which spans 45 bases and is read in frame from base 1.